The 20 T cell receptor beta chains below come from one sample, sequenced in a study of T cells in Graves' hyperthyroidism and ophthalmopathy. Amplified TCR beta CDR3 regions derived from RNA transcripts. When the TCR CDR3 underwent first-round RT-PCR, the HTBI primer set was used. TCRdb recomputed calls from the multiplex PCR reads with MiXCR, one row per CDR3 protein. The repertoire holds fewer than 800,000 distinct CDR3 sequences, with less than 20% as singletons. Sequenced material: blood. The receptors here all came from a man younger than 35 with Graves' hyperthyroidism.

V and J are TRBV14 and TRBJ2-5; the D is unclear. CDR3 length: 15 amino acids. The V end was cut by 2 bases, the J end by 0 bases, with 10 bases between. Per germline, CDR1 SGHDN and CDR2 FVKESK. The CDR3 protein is CASSQWSSDQETQYF. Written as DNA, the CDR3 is TGTGCCAGCAGCCAATGGTCGTCAGACCAAGAGACCCAGTACTTC. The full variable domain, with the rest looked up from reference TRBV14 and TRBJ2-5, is EAGVTQFPSHSVIEKGQTVTLRCDPISGHDNLYWYRRVMGKEIKFLLHFVKESKQDESGMPNNRFLAERTGGTYSTLKVQPAELEDSGVYFCASSQWSSDQETQYFGPGTRLLVL.

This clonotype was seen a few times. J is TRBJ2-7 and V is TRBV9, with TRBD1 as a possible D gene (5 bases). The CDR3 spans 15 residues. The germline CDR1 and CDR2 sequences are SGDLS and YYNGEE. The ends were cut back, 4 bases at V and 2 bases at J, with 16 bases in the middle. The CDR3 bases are TGTGCCAGCAGCCCGCAGGGAACGGGCCCCTACGAGCAGTACTTC. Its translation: CASSPQGTGPYEQYF.

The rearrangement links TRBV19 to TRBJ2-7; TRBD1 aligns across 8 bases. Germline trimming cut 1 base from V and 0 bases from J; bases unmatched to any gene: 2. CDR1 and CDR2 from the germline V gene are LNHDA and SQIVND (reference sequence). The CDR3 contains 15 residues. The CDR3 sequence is CASSIGDRSSYEQYF. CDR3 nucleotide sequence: TGTGCCAGTAGTATAGGGGACAGGTCCTCCTACGAGCAGTACTTC.

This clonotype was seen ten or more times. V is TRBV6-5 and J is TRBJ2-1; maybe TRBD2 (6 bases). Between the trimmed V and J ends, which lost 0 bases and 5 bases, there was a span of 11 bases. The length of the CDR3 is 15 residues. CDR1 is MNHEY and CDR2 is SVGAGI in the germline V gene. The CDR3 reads CASSYSGLSDNEQFF. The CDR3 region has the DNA TGTGCCAGCAGTTACTCGGGACTTTCCGACAATGAGCAGTTCTTC.

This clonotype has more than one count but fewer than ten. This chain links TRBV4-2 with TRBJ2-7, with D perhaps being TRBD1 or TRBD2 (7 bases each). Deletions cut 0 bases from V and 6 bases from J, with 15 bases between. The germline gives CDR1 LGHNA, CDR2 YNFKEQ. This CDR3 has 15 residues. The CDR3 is CASSQEAGQPSEQYF. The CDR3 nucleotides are TGTGCCAGCAGCCAAGAAGCGGGACAGCCCTCCGAGCAGTACTTC.

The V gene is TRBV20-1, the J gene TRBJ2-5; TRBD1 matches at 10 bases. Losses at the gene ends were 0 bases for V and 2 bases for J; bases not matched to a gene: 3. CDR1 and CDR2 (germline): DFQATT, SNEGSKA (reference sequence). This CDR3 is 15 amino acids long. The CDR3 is CSARDRDRGQETQYF. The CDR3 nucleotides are TGCAGTGCTAGAGATCGGGACAGGGGTCAAGAGACCCAGTACTTC.

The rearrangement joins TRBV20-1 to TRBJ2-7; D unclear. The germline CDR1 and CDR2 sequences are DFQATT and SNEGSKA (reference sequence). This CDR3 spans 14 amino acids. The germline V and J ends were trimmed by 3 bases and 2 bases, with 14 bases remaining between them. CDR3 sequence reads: CSASTLSSPYEQYF. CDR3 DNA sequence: TGCAGTGCTAGTACCCTATCTTCCCCCTACGAGCAGTACTTC.

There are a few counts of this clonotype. The DNA of the CDR3 is TGTGCCAGCAGCCGATATAAGAGCGGTTCACCCCTCCACTTT. Translating it yields CASSRYKSGSPLHF. The chain uses TRBV11-2 and TRBJ1-6; D not resolved. The germline V and J ends were trimmed by 5 bases and 9 bases, with 14 bases remaining between them. The germline V gene encodes CDR1 SGHAT and CDR2 FQNNGV. The CDR3 totals 14 residues.

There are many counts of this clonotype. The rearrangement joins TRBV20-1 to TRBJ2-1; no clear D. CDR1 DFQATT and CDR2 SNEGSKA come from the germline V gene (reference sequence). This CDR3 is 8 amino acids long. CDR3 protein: CTFGEQFF. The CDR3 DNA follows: TGCACCTTCGGTGAGCAGTTCTTC.

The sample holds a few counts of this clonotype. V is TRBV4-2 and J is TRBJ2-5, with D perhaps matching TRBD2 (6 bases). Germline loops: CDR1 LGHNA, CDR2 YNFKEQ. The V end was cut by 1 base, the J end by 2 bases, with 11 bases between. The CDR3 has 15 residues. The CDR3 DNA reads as TGTGCCAGCAGCCAAGCCAGCGGGTCACAAGAGACCCAGTACTTC. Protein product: CASSQASGSQETQYF.

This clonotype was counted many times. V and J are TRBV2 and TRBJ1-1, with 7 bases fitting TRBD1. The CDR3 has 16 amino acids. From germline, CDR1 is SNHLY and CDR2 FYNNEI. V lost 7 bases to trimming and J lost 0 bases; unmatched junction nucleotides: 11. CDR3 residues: CASNPNYGTVNTEAFF. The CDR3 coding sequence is TGTGCCAGCAACCCGAATTACGGGACAGTGAACACTGAAGCTTTCTTT.

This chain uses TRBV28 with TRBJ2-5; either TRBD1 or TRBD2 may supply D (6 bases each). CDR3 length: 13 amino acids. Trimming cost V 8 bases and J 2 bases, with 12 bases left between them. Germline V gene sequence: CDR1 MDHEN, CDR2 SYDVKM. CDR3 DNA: TGTGCCAGCCGGGGGACACCTCAAGAGACCCAGTACTTC. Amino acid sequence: CASRGTPQETQYF.

CDR3 nucleotides: TGTGCCAGTAGTAGTGGACTCCCATCGGATGAGCAGTTCTTC. It specifies CASSSGLPSDEQFF. V is TRBV19 and J is TRBJ2-1, with TRBD2 as a possible D gene (5 bases). The V gene's germline CDR1 is LNHDA and CDR2 SQIVND (reference sequence). V lost 4 bases, J lost 8 bases, and 15 bases lay in between. This CDR3 is built from 14 residues. Based on the CDR3 plus reference TRBV19 and TRBJ2-1, the full variable domain is DGGITQSPKYLFRKEGQNVTLSCEQNLNHDAMYWYRQDPGQGLRLIYYSQIVNDFQKGDIAEGYSVSREKKESFPLTVTSAQKNPTAFYLCASSSGLPSDEQFFGPGTRLTVL.

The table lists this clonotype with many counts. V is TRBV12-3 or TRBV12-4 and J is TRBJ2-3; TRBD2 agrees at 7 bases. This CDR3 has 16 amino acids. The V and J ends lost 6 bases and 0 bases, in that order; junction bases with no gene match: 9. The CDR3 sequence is CASSYIMGGSTDTQYF. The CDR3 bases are TGTGCCAGCAGCTACATTATGGGGGGGAGCACAGATACGCAGTATTTT.

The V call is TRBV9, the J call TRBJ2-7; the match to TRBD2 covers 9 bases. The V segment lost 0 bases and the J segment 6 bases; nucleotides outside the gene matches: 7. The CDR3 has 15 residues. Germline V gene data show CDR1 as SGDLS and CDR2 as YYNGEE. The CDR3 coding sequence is TGTGCCAGCAGCGTAGGGGGTAGCGGGAGTTCCGAGCAGTACTTC. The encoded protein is CASSVGGSGSSEQYF.

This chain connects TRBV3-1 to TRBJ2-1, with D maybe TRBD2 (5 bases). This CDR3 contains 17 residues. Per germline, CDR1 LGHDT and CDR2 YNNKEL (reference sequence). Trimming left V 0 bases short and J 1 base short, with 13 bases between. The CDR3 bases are TGTGCCAGCAGCCAAGAGTTACTAGTCATTTCCTACAATGAGCAGTTCTTC. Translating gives CASSQELLVISYNEQFF.

CDR3 sequence: CASSEGEGALYEQYF. The CDR3 region has the DNA TGTGCCAGCAGTGAAGGGGAGGGGGCGTTATACGAGCAGTACTTC. The chain has TRBV9 and TRBJ2-7; TRBD1 or TRBD2 may be the D gene (7 bases each). CDR1 SGDLS and CDR2 YYNGEE come from the germline V gene. This CDR3 comprises 15 residues. The germline V and J ends were trimmed by 5 bases and 4 bases, with 19 bases remaining between them.

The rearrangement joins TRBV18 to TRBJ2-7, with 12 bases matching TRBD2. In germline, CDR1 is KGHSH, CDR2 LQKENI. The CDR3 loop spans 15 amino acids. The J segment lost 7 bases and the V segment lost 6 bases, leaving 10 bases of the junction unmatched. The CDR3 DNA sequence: TGTGCCAGCTCCCCCGGGACTAGCGGGTATGAAGAGCAGTACTTC. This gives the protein CASSPGTSGYEEQYF.

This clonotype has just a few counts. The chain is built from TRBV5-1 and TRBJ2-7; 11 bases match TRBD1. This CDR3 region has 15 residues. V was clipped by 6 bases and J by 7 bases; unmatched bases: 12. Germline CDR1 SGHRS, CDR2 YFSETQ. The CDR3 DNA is TGCGCCAGCACCGACCCTTCCGGGACAGGGGGAGAGCAGTACTTC. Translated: CASTDPSGTGGEQYF.

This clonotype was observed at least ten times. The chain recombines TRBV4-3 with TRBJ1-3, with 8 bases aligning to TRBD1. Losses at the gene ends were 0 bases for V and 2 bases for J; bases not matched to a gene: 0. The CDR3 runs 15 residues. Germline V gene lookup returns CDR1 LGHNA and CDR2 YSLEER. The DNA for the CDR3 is TGCGCCAGCAGCCAAGAGGACAGGGCTGGAAACACCATATATTTT. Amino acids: CASSQEDRAGNTIYF.